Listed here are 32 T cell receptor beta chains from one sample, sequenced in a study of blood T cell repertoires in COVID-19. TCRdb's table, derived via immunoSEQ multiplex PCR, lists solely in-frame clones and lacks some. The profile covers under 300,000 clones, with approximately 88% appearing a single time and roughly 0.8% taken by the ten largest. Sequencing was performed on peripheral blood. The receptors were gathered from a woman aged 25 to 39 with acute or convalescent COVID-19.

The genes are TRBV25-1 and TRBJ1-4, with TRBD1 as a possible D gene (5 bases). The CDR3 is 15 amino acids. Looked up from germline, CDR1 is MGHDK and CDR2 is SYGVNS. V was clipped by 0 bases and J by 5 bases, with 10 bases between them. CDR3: CASSEYWGENEKLFF. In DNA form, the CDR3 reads TGTGCCAGCAGTGAATATTGGGGGGAGAATGAAAAACTGTTTTTT.

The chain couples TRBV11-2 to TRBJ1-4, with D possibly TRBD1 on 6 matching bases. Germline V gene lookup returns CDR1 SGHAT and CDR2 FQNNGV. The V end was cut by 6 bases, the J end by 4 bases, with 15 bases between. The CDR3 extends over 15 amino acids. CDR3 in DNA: TGTGCCAGCAGTTCTCGGACAGACTATAATGAAAAACTGTTTTTT. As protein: CASSSRTDYNEKLFF.

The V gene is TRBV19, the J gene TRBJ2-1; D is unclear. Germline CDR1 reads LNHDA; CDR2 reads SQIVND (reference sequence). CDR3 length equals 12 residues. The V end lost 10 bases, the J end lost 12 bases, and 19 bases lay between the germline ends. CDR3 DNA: TGTGCCACTATGGCGGCGATTAATCGGCAGTTCTTC. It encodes CATMAAINRQFF.

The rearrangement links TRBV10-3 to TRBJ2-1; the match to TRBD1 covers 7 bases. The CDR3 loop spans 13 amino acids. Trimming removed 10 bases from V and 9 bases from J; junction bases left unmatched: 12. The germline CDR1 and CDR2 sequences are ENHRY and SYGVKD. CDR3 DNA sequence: TGTGCCACATCCTACACACAGGGGATTGAGCAGTTCTTC. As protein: CATSYTQGIEQFF.

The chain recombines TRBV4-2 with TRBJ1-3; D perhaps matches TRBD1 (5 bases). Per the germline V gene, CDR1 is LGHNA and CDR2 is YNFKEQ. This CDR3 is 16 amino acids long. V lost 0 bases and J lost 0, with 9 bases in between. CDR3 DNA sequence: TGTGCCAGCAGCCAAGAAGGGGTCCTCTCTGGAAACACCATATATTTT. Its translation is CASSQEGVLSGNTIYF.

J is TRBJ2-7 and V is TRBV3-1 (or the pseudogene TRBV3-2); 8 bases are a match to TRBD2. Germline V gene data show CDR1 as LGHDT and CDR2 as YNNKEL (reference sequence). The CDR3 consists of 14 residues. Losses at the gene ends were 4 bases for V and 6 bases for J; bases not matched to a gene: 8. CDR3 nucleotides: TGTGCCAGCAGCCCCGGGACTAGTTCGGGCGAGCAGTACTTC. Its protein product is CASSPGTSSGEQYF.

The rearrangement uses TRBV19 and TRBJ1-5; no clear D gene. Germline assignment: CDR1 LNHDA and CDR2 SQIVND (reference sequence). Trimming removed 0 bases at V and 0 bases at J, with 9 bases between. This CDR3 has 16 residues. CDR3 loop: CASSIDTRNSNQPQHF. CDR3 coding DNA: TGTGCCAGTAGTATAGATACGCGGAATAGCAATCAGCCCCAGCATTTT. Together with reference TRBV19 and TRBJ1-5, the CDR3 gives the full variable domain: DGGITQSPKYLFRKEGQNVTLSCEQNLNHDAMYWYRQDPGQGLRLIYYSQIVNDFQKGDIAEGYSVSREKKESFPLTVTSAQKNPTAFYLCASSIDTRNSNQPQHFGDGTRLSIL.

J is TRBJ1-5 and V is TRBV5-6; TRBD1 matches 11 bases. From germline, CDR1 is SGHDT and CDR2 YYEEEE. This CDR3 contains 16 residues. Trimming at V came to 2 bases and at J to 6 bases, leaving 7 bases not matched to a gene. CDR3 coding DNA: TGTGCCAGCAGCTTTCGGACAGGGGGCTTGAGTCAGCCCCAGCATTTT. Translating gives CASSFRTGGLSQPQHF.

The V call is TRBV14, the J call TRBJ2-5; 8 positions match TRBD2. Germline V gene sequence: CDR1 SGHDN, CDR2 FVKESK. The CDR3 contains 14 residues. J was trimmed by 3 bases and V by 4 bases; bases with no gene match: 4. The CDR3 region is CASSRGLAEETQYF. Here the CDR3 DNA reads TGTGCCAGCAGCCGTGGACTAGCTGAAGAGACCCAGTACTTC. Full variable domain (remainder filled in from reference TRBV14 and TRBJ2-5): EAGVTQFPSHSVIEKGQTVTLRCDPISGHDNLYWYRRVMGKEIKFLLHFVKESKQDESGMPNNRFLAERTGGTYSTLKVQPAELEDSGVYFCASSRGLAEETQYFGPGTRLLVL.

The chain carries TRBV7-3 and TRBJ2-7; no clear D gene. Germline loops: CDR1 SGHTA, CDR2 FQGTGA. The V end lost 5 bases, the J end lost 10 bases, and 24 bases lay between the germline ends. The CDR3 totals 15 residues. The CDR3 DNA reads TGTGCCAGCAGCCTAAGACAATGGGCCGTGCTACAACAGTACTTC. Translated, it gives CASSLRQWAVLQQYF.

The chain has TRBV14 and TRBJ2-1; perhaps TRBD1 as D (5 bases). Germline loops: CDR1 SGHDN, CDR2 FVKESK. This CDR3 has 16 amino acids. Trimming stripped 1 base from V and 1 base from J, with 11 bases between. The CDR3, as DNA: TGTGCCAGCAGCCAAGGGTGGGCAGGGTCCTACAATGAGCAGTTCTTC. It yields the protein CASSQGWAGSYNEQFF.

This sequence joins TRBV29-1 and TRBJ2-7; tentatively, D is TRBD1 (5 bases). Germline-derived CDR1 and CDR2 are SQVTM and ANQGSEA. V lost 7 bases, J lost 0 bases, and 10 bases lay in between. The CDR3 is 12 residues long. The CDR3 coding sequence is TGCAGCGCCACAGGTCCCTCCTACGAGCAGTACTTC. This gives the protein CSATGPSYEQYF.

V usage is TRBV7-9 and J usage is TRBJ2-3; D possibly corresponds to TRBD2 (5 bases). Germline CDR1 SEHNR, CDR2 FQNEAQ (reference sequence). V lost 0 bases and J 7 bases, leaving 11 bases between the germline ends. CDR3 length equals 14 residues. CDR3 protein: CASSLAGEVNTQYF. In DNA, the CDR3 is TGTGCCAGCAGCTTAGCGGGAGAGGTAAATACGCAGTATTTT.

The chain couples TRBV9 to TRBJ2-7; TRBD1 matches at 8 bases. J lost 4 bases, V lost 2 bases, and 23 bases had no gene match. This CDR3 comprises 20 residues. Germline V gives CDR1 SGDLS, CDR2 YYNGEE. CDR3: CASSVEFRHESGGTPYEQYF. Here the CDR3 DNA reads TGTGCCAGCAGCGTTGAATTTCGTCACGAGTCAGGGGGCACACCTTACGAGCAGTACTTC.

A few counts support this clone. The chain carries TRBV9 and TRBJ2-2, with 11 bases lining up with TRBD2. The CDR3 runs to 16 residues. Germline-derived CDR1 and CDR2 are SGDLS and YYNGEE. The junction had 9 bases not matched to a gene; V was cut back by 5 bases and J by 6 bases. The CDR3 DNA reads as TGTGCCAGCAGTCGACTAGCGGGAACGGGGGCCGGGGAGCTGTTTTTT. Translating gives CASSRLAGTGAGELFF.

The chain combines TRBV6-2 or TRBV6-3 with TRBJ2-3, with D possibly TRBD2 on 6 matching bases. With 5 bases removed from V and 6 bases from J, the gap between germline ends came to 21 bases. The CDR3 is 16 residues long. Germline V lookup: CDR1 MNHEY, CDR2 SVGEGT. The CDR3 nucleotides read TGTGCCAGCAGTACGCCGGGAGCTCAAGCCGGGGATACGCAGTATTTT. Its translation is CASSTPGAQAGDTQYF.

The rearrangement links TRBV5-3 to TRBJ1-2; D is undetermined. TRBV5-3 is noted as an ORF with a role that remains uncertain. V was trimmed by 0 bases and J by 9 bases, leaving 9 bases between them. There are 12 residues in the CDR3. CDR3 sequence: CARSLGAGCYTF. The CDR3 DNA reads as TGTGCCAGAAGCTTGGGGGCAGGCTGCTACACCTTC.

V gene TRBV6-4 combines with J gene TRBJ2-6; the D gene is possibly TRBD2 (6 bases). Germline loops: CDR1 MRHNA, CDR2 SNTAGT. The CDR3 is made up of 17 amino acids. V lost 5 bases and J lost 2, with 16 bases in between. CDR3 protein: CASSLFHGGTGANVLTF. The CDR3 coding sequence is TGTGCCAGCAGTCTCTTCCACGGGGGTACTGGGGCCAACGTCCTGACTTTC.

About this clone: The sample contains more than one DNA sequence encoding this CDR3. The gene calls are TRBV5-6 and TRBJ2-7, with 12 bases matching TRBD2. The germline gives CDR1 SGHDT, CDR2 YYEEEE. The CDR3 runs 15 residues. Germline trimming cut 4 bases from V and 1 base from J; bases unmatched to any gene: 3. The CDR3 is CASSLGLAGSYEQYF. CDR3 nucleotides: TGTGCCAGCAGCCTAGGACTAGCGGGGTCCTACGAGCAGTACTTC.

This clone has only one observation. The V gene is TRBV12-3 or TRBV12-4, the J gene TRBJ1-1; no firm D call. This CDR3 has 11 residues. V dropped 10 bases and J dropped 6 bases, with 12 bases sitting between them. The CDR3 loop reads CATHHGAEAFF. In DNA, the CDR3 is TGTGCCACCCACCACGGGGCTGAAGCTTTCTTT.

The CDR3 sequence: CAISESRERVNEQFF. DNA for the CDR3: TGTGCCATCAGTGAGTCGAGGGAGAGGGTCAATGAGCAGTTCTTC. This rearrangement joins TRBV10-3 to TRBJ2-1; tentatively, D is TRBD2 (5 bases). CDR3 length equals 15 residues. CDR1 and CDR2 from the germline V gene are ENHRY and SYGVKD. The V end lost 0 bases, the J end lost 6 bases, and 12 bases lay between the germline ends.

CDR3 sequence: CATSQGEFQETQYF. The DNA of the CDR3 is TGTGCCACCAGCCAGGGCGAATTCCAAGAGACCCAGTACTTC. The rearrangement joins TRBV24-1 to TRBJ2-5; D possibly corresponds to TRBD1 (5 bases). The V gene lost 7 bases and the J gene lost 1 base, with 12 bases spanning the gap. Germline CDR1 reads KGHDR; CDR2 reads SFDVKD. The CDR3 length is 14 residues.

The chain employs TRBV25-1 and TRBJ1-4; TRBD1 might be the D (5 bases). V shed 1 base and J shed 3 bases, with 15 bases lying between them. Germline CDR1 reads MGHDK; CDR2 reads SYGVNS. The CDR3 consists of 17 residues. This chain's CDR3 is CASSESGAGGANEKLFF. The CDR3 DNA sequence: TGTGCCAGCAGTGAATCGGGTGCGGGGGGAGCTAATGAAAAACTGTTTTTT.

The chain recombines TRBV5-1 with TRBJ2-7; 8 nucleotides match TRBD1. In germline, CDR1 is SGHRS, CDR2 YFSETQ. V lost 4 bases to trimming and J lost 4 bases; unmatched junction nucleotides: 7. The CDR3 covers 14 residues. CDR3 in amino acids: CASSPGGQGYEQYF. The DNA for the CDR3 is TGCGCCAGCAGCCCTGGCGGACAGGGTTACGAGCAGTACTTC. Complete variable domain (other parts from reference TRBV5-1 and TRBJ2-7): KAGVTQTPRYLIKTRGQQVTLSCSPISGHRSVSWYQQTPGQGLQFLFEYFSETQRNKGNFPGRFSGRQFSNSRSEMNVSTLELGDSALYLCASSPGGQGYEQYFGPGTRLTVT.

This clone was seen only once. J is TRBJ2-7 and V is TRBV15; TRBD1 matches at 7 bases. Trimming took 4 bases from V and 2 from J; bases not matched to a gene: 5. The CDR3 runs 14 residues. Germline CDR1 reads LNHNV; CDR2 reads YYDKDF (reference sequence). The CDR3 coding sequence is TGTGCCACCAGCACGAGGGGGCGGCCCTACGAGCAGTACTTC. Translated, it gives CATSTRGRPYEQYF.

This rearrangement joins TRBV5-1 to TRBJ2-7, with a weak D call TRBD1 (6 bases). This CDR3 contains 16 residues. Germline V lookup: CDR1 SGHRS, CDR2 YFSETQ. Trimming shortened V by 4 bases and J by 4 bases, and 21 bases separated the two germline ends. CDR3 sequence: CASSPTSTGHRYEQYF. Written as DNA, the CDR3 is TGCGCCAGCAGCCCGACGTCCACAGGGCATCGTTACGAGCAGTACTTC.

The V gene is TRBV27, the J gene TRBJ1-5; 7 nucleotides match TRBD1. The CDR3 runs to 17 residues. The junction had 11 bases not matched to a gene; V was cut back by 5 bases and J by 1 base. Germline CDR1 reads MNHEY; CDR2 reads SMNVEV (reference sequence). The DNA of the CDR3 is TGTGCCAGCAGTGGACGGACAGGCTCTGGAAGCAATCAGCCCCAGCATTTT. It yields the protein CASSGRTGSGSNQPQHF.

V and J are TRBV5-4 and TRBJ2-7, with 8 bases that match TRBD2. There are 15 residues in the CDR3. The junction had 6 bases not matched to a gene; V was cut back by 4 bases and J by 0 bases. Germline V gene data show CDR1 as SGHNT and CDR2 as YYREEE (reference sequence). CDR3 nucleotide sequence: TGTGCCAGCAGCATAGCGGGGACAAGCTCCTACGAGCAGTACTTC. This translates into CASSIAGTSSYEQYF.

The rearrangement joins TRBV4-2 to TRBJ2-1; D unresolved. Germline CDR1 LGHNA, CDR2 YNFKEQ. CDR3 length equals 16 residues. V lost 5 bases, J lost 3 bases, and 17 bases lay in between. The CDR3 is CASSYNEGGGYNEQFF. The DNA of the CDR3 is TGTGCCAGCAGCTACAACGAAGGTGGCGGCTACAATGAGCAGTTCTTC.

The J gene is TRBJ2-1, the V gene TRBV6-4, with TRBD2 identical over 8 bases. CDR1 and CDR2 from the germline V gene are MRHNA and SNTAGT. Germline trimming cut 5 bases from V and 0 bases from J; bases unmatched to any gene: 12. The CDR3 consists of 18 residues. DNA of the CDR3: TGTGCCAGCAGTCGAGACGGGAGGGTTTTTGACTCCTACAATGAGCAGTTCTTC. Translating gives CASSRDGRVFDSYNEQFF.

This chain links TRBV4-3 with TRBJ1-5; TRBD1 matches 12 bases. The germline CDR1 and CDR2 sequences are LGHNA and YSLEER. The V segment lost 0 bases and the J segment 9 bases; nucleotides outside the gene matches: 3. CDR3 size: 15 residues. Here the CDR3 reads CASSQEWDRGLPQHF. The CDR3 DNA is TGCGCCAGCAGCCAAGAATGGGACAGGGGGCTGCCCCAGCATTTT.

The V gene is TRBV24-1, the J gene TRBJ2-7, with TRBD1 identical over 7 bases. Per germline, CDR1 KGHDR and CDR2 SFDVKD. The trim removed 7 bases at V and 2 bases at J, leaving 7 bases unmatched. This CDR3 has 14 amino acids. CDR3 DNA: TGTGCCACCAGCCAGACAGGGATCGCCTACGAGCAGTACTTC. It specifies CATSQTGIAYEQYF.